Presented here are 18 T cell receptor beta chains from one specimen sequenced in a study of shared clonotypes between healthy human individuals. The protocol was immunoSEQ multiplex PCR, while the TCRdb copy is restricted to in-frame clones and leaves out a portion. The sample has 75,000 to 100,000 clones, roughly half seen once; the top ten hold approximately 16%. Sequencing was done on a sample of PBMCs. All receptors derive from a woman in her forties in good health. Some clones in this sample may be carry-over from other donors' samples.

The V gene is TRBV10-3, the J gene TRBJ2-2; D is uncertain. Germline-derived CDR1 and CDR2 are ENHRY and SYGVKD. The CDR3 is made up of 14 amino acids. The V and J ends lost 10 bases and 4 bases respectively, with 16 bases between them. For the CDR3, the DNA is TGTGCCACCATGGGAACGGCGAGCACCGGGGAGCTGTTTTTT. It codes for CATMGTASTGELFF.

This clone was counted many times. This sequence joins TRBV5-1 and TRBJ1-1; D might be TRBD1 (5 bases). Germline V lookup: CDR1 SGHRS, CDR2 YFSETQ. This CDR3 spans 14 amino acids. Trimming took 0 bases from V and 6 from J, leaving 12 bases between them. The CDR3 DNA reads as TGCGCCAGCAGCTTGGGACAGACAAAGGCTGAAGCTTTCTTT. Translated: CASSLGQTKAEAFF.

To note about this clone: Other DNA sequences in this specimen translate into the identical CDR3. The J gene is TRBJ1-1, the V gene TRBV5-1; D remains unclear. CDR3 length equals 11 residues. The ends were cut back, 4 bases at V and 4 bases at J, with 5 bases in the middle. CDR1 is SGHRS and CDR2 is YFSETQ in the germline V gene. CDR3 nucleotide sequence: TGCGCCAGCAGCCTTGGCACTGAAGCTTTCTTT. This encodes CASSLGTEAFF.

This clone was detected only once. The chain combines TRBV7-9 with TRBJ1-1, with D perhaps TRBD1 (6 bases). This CDR3 has 13 amino acids. From germline, CDR1 is SEHNR and CDR2 FQNEAQ (reference sequence). Trimming cost V 1 base and J 11 bases, with 14 bases left between them. The CDR3 loop is CASSLVQGQKAFF. CDR3 coding DNA: TGTGCCAGCAGCTTAGTTCAAGGACAGAAGGCTTTCTTT.

Concerning this clone: The junction departs from the called germline gene at one end, perhaps through a read error. This chain uses TRBV15 with TRBJ2-5; D uncertain. There are 13 residues in the CDR3. Germline CDR1 and CDR2: LNHNV and YYDKDF (reference sequence). In nucleotides, the CDR3 is TGTGCCACCACCAGAGATAGCTCAGAGACCCAGTACTTC. Protein: CATTRDSSETQYF.

The chain uses TRBV7-6 and TRBJ2-1, with TRBD2 matching 9 bases. This CDR3 has 16 amino acids. Trimming cost V 1 base and J 8 bases; bases outside gene matches: 9. Germline values: CDR1 SGHVS, CDR2 FNYEAQ. This CDR3 reads CASSLVLAGGPHEQFF. The DNA for the CDR3 is TGTGCCAGCAGCTTAGTACTCGCGGGAGGGCCACATGAGCAGTTCTTC.

V usage is TRBV28 and J usage is TRBJ1-2, with D tentatively TRBD1 (6 bases). Germline CDR1 reads MDHEN; CDR2 reads SYDVKM. This CDR3 contains 15 residues. V lost 5 bases and J lost 2, with 15 bases in between. The CDR3 here is CASSTGGAENYGYTF. DNA for the CDR3: TGTGCCAGCAGTACCGGGGGGGCAGAGAACTATGGCTACACCTTC.

CDR3 protein: CASSITGVNQPQHF. The CDR3 DNA follows: TGTGCCAGTAGTATCACGGGGGTCAACCAGCCCCAGCATTTT. The chain links TRBV19 to TRBJ1-5, with a possible D match to TRBD1 (5 bases). The germline CDR1 and CDR2 sequences are LNHDA and SQIVND (reference sequence). This CDR3 has 14 amino acids. The ends were cut back, 3 bases at V and 7 bases at J, with 13 bases in the middle. The full variable domain, with the rest looked up from reference TRBV19 and TRBJ1-5, is DGGITQSPKYLFRKEGQNVTLSCEQNLNHDAMYWYRQDPGQGLRLIYYSQIVNDFQKGDIAEGYSVSREKKESFPLTVTSAQKNPTAFYLCASSITGVNQPQHFGDGTRLSIL.

This clone appeared many times. The chain carries TRBV30 and TRBJ2-5, with TRBD2 identical over 8 bases. Germline assignment: CDR1 GTSNPN and CDR2 SVGIG (reference sequence). The CDR3 length is 15 residues. Unmatched junction bases numbered 10, after V lost 3 bases and J lost 4 bases. CDR3 sequence (DNA): TGTGCCTGGAGGGGGGGACTAGGTTTGGGAGAGACCCAGTACTTC. Amino acid sequence: CAWRGGLGLGETQYF.

This clone was picked up many times. The V and J genes are TRBV9 and TRBJ2-3, with 7 bases aligning to TRBD2. The CDR3 spans 17 residues. The V and J ends lost 0 bases and 3 bases, in that order; junction bases with no gene match: 10. CDR1 is SGDLS and CDR2 is YYNGEE in the germline V gene. The CDR3 DNA is TGTGCCAGCAGCGTAGATGGGAGGGCCAGTCTGACAGATACGCAGTATTTT. Protein: CASSVDGRASLTDTQYF.

This clone turned up a few times. This sequence joins TRBV27 and TRBJ2-7; D is perhaps TRBD1 or TRBD2 (5 bases each). V shed 6 bases and J shed 2 bases, with 11 bases lying between them. Per the germline V gene, CDR1 is MNHEY and CDR2 is SMNVEV (reference sequence). The CDR3 totals 13 residues. The DNA for the CDR3 is TGTGCCAGCAGCCGCCGGGGCCCCTACGAGCAGTACTTC. Its translation is CASSRRGPYEQYF.

The rearrangement uses TRBV7-6 and TRBJ2-5, with 11 bases fitting TRBD2. The V gene's germline CDR1 is SGHVS and CDR2 FNYEAQ. Trimming removed 5 bases from V and 2 bases from J; junction bases left unmatched: 13. The CDR3 covers 18 residues. CDR3: CASSNSGRARWVQETQYF. CDR3 DNA sequence: TGTGCCAGCAGCAATAGCGGGAGGGCCCGGTGGGTGCAAGAGACCCAGTACTTC.

V gene TRBV10-2 combines with J gene TRBJ2-7; 11 bases line up with TRBD2. V shed 6 bases, J shed 4 bases, and the junction held 5 bases outside the gene matches. CDR1 is WSHSY and CDR2 is SAAADI in the germline V gene. The CDR3 is 14 amino acids. CDR3 nucleotides: TGCGCCAGCAGCACTAGCGGGAGAGGGTACGAGCAGTACTTC. Translation gives CASSTSGRGYEQYF.

Comment on this clone: A far larger clone differs by one base, so this is likely a read error. V gene TRBV7-3 combines with J gene TRBJ2-7, with D possibly being TRBD2 (5 bases). V lost 5 bases and J 0 bases, leaving 20 bases between the germline ends. This CDR3 has 17 residues. Looked up from germline, CDR1 is SGHTA and CDR2 is FQGTGA. For the CDR3, the DNA is TGTGCCAGCAGCCTATCCAGACCAGCGGCTACCTCCTACGAGCAGTACTTC. Translating gives CASSLSRPAATSYEQYF.

This clone was found once. V gene TRBV4-2 combines with J gene TRBJ1-1; D is perhaps TRBD1 (5 bases). The V end lost 4 bases, the J end lost 5 bases, and 17 bases lay between the germline ends. This CDR3 region has 15 residues. The germline V gene has CDR1 LGHNA and CDR2 YNFKEQ. The CDR3 DNA reads TGTGCCAGCAGCCCTGAGACAGCCCGGCGGACTGAAGCTTTCTTT. Translating it yields CASSPETARRTEAFF.

Points on this clone: Just one base apart from a much larger clone, this may be a read error. The J gene is TRBJ2-3, the V gene TRBV7-6; D gene uncertain. There are 13 residues in the CDR3. Per the germline V gene, CDR1 is SGHVS and CDR2 is FNYEAQ. Trimming took 0 bases from V and 5 from J, leaving 6 bases between them. The CDR3: CASSLAPGDTQYF. CDR3 in DNA: TGTGCCAGCAGCTTAGCACCCGGAGATACGCAGTATTTT.

The V gene is TRBV29-1, the J gene TRBJ1-4; D is uncertain. This CDR3 is built from 13 residues. V lost 3 bases and J 7 bases, leaving 12 bases between the germline ends. Germline V gene sequence: CDR1 SQVTM, CDR2 ANQGSEA. The chain's CDR3 is CSVDPGFGEKLFF. In DNA, the CDR3 is TGCAGCGTTGACCCGGGGTTTGGTGAAAAACTGTTTTTT.

V and J are TRBV25-1 and TRBJ1-2, with 8 bases lining up with TRBD1. Germline assignment: CDR1 MGHDK and CDR2 SYGVNS. The trim removed 0 bases at V and 5 bases at J, leaving 8 bases unmatched. This CDR3 has 16 amino acids. This CDR3 is CASSEYQGQGAYGYTF. Written as DNA, the CDR3 is TGTGCCAGCAGTGAATACCAGGGGCAGGGGGCTTATGGCTACACCTTC.